This T cell receptor beta chain originates from a study of CD8 T cells in ankylosing spondylitis. Study-level points and caveats: A CD8+ phenotype characterized the disease-linked clones, which were relatively rare in peripheral blood. From matched ankylosing spondylitis synovial fluid, disease-linked clones were reportedly recovered at significantly enriched levels.

Turning to this clonotype: Antigen: not known. At one end the junction does not follow the germline gene, possibly because of a read error.

As the method for making TCR beta libraries, quantitative 5'-RACE with molecular barcodes was used. From the 5' RACE reads, TCRdb called clonotypes with MiXCR, one entry per CDR3 protein. This table has fewer than 350,000 distinct CDR3 sequences, approximately 10% appearing once. The CDR3 loop spans 18 amino acids. The germline V gene has CDR1 SSHAT and CDR2 FNYEAQ (reference sequence). Material for sequencing was blood, either unsorted or a sorted T cell fraction (not recorded which). The chain joins TRBV7-7 to TRBJ2-2; 10 nucleotides line up with TRBD1. The source is a female donor with ankylosing spondylitis or in good health (not recorded which). CDR3 DNA sequence: TGTGCTAGCAGCCCCTCCCCACTAAGACAGGGGGCCACCGGGGAGCTGTTTTTT. It codes for CASSPSPLRQGATGELFF.